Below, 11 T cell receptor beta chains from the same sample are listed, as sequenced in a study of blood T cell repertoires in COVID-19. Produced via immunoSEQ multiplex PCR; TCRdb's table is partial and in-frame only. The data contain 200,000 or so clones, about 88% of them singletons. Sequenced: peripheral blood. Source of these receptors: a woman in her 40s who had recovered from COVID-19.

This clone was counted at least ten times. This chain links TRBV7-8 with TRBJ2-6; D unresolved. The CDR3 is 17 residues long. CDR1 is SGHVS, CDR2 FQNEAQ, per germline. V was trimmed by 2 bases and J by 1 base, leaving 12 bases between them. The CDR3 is CASSLTTRSSGANVLTF. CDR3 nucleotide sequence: TGTGCCAGCAGCTTAACGACACGTTCTTCTGGGGCCAACGTCCTGACTTTC.

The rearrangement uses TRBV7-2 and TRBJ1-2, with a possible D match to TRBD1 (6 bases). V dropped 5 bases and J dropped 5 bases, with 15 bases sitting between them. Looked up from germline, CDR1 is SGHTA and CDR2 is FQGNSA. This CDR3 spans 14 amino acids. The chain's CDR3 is CASSQDRTAYGYTF. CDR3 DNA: TGTGCCAGCAGCCAAGACCGGACAGCTTATGGCTACACCTTC.

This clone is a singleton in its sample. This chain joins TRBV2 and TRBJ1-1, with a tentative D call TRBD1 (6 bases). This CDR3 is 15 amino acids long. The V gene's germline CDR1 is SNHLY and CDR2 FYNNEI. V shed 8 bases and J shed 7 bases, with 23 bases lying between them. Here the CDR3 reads CASFEERQVFNEAFF. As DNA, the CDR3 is TGTGCCAGCTTCGAAGAAAGACAGGTTTTTAATGAAGCTTTCTTT.

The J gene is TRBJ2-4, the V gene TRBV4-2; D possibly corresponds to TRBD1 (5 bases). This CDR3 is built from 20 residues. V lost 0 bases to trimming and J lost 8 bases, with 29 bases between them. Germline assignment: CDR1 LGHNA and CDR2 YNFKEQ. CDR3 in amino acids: CASSQELTTWGSSLIHIQYF. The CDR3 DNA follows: TGTGCCAGCAGCCAAGAACTGACCACATGGGGCAGTTCACTTATACACATTCAGTACTTC.

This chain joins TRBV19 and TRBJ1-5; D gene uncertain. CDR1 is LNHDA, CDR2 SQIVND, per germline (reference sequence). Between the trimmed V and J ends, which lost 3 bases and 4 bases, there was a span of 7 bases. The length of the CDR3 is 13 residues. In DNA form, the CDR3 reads TGTGCCAGTAGTATTAGAGTAAATCAGCCCCAGCATTTT. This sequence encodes CASSIRVNQPQHF.

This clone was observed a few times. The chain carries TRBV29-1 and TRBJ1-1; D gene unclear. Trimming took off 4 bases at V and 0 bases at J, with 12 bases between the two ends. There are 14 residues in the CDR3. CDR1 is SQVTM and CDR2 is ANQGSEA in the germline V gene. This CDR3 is CSVVRPRMNTEAFF. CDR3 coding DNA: TGCAGCGTTGTACGGCCGAGGATGAACACTGAAGCTTTCTTT.

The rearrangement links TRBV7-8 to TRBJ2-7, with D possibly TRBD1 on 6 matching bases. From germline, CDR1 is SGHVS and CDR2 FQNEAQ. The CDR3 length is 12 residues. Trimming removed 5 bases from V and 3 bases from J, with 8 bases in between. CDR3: CASSLQGYEQYF. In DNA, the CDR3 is TGTGCCAGCAGCCTACAGGGCTACGAGCAGTACTTC.

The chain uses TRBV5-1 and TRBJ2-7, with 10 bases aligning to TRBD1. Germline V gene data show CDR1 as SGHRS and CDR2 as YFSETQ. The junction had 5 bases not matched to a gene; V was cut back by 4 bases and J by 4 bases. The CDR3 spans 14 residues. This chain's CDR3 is CASSVGQGPYEQYF. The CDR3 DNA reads TGCGCCAGCAGCGTGGGACAGGGGCCATACGAGCAGTACTTC.

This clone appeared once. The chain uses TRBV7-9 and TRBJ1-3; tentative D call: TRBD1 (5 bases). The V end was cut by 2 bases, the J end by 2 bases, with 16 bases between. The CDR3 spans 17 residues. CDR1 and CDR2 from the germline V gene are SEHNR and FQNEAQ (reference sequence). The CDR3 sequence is CASSLNEQETAGNTIYF. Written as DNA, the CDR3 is TGTGCCAGCAGCTTAAACGAACAGGAGACCGCTGGAAACACCATATATTTT.

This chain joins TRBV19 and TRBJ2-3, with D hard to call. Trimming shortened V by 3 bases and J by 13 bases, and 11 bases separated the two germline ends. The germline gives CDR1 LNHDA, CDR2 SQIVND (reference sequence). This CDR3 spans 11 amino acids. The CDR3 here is CASSISRIKYF. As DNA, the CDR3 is TGTGCCAGTAGTATCTCGCGAATAAAGTATTTT.

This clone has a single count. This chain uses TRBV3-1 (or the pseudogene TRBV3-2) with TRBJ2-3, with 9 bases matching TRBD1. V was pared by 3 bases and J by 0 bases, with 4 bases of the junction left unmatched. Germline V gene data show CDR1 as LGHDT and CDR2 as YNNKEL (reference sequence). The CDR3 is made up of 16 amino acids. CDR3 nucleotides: TGTGCCAGCAGCCATGGACAGGGGTTTAGCACAGATACGCAGTATTTT. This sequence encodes CASSHGQGFSTDTQYF.